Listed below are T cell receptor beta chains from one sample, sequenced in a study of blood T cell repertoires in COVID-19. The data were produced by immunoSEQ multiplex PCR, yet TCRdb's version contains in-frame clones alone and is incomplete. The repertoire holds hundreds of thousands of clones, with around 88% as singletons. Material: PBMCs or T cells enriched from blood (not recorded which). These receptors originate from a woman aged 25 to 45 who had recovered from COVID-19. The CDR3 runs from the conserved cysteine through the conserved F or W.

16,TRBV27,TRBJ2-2,CASSRGGTGNTGELFF
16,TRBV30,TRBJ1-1,CAWSGPGTGPGTEAFF
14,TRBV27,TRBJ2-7,CASSLEGGPIEQYF
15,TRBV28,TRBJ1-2,CASSATGTSNYGYTF
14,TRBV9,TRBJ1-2,CASSVGSGNYGYTF
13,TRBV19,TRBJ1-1,CASTQGWNTEAFF
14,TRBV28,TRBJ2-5,CAGSQGARRETQYF
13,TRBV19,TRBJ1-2,CASAHRGNVGYTF
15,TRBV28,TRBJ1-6,CASSFTGTGSSPLHF
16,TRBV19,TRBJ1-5,CASSIVGQGGHQPQHF
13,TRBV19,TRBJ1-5,CASSSRSNQPQHF